This is a list of T cell receptor beta chains from one sample in a study of cytomegalovirus exposure and HLA in healthy donors. Only in-frame clones appear in the TCRdb table, and some are missing; sequencing was by immunoSEQ multiplex PCR. The table has fewer than 250,000 clones, about 70% seen once. Specimen: PBMCs. The receptors stem from a woman in her thirties in good health and CMV-seronegative. CDR3s include the opening cysteine and the closing phenylalanine or tryptophan. The D gene is left open where the match is weak. The listing skips clone size in some rows; elsewhere it reads once, few, many or a size class.

CDR3	DNA	V	size	D	J
CASSGLSGGGGTDTQYF	TGTGCCAGCAGCGGCCTCTCGGGGGGAGGCGGCACAGATACGCAGTATTTT	TRBV9	.	TRBD2	TRBJ2-3
CASSFTGGYEQYF	TGTGCCAGTAGTTTTACAGGGGGTTACGAGCAGTACTTC	TRBV19	.	TRBD1	TRBJ2-7
CASSLDAGRSGNTIYF	TGTGCCAGCAGCTTAGATGCAGGGCGCTCTGGAAACACCATATATTTT	TRBV7-9	.	.	TRBJ1-3
CASSENYGNYGYTF	TGCGCCAGCAGTGAAAACTATGGTAACTATGGCTACACCTTC	TRBV10-2	.	.	TRBJ1-2
CASSQVEGFQETQYF	TGTGCCAGCAGCCAAGTGGAGGGTTTCCAAGAGACCCAGTACTTC	TRBV4-2	.	.	TRBJ2-5
CASSSLGADPYNEQFF	TGTGCCAGCAGCTCCCTGGGAGCGGATCCCTACAATGAGCAGTTCTTC	TRBV5-4	.	.	TRBJ2-1
CASSLGLHTEAFF	TGTGCCAGCAGCTTAGGTCTCCACACTGAAGCTTTCTTT	TRBV11-3	.	.	TRBJ1-1
CVSSLVRSRGLNTEAFF	TGTGTCAGCAGCTTAGTACGGTCCAGGGGATTGAACACTGAAGCTTTCTTT	TRBV7-2	.	.	TRBJ1-1
CASSPRTGTSGNTIYF	TGTGCCAGCTCACCAAGGACAGGGACTTCTGGAAACACCATATATTTT	TRBV18	.	TRBD1	TRBJ1-3
CASSQEGQGAYEQYF	TGCGCCAGCAGCCAAGAGGGACAGGGGGCTTACGAGCAGTACTTC	TRBV4-1	.	TRBD1	TRBJ2-7
CATFDAAVNTEAFF	TGTGCCACCTTCGACGCGGCTGTGAACACTGAAGCTTTCTTT	TRBV19	.	.	TRBJ1-1
CASSQEGGGAYGELFF	TGCGCCAGCAGCCAAGAGGGCGGGGGGGCTTACGGGGAGCTGTTTTTT	TRBV4-1	.	TRBD2	TRBJ2-2
CASSPLQGRGYGYTF	TGTGCCAGCAGTCCGTTACAGGGAAGAGGGTATGGCTACACCTTC	TRBV27	few	.	TRBJ1-2
CASSLLREGTEAFF	TGTGCCAGCAGCTTGTTGAGGGAAGGGACTGAAGCTTTCTTT	TRBV5-5	.	.	TRBJ1-1
CAISESMYRDNSPLHF	TGTGCCATCAGTGAGTCGATGTACAGGGATAATTCACCCCTCCACTTT	TRBV10-3	.	.	TRBJ1-6
CASSSSYESPLHF	TGTGCCAGCAGCTCGTCGTACGAGTCACCCCTCCACTTT	TRBV5-5	.	.	TRBJ1-6
CAILTGAEAFF	TGTGCCATCCTGACAGGGGCTGAAGCTTTCTTT	TRBV27	.	TRBD1	TRBJ1-1
CASSILLDYEQYF	TGTGCCAGTAGTATCCTCCTTGACTACGAGCAGTACTTC	TRBV19	.	.	TRBJ2-7
CASTQGQGFTNEKLFF	TGTGCCAGCACCCAAGGACAGGGTTTCACTAATGAAAAACTGTTTTTT	TRBV7-6	.	TRBD1	TRBJ1-4
CASSSLAGTGDLSEQYF	TGTGCCAGCAGCTCATTAGCCGGGACAGGGGATTTGAGCGAGCAGTACTTC	TRBV7-9	.	TRBD1	TRBJ2-7
CASSLFGGTGGNYGYTF	TGTGCCAGCAGTTTATTCGGGGGGACAGGGGGGAACTATGGCTACACCTTC	TRBV27	once	TRBD1	TRBJ1-2
CASGLVQRGSNEQFF	TGTGCTAGTGGTTTGGTACAGCGGGGGTCAAATGAGCAGTTCTTC	TRBV12-5	once	TRBD2	TRBJ2-1
CALLNNRAGGLKSYGYTF	TGTGCCCTCCTCAACAATCGGGCAGGGGGCCTCAAATCCTATGGCTACACCTTC	TRBV9	.	TRBD1	TRBJ1-2
CASSLFSIGDTEAFF	TGTGCCAGCAGCCTTTTCTCGATCGGGGACACTGAAGCTTTCTTT	TRBV9	once	.	TRBJ1-1
CASTPAGGPGANVLTF	TGTGCCAGCACCCCGGCGGGGGGACCTGGGGCCAACGTCCTGACTTTC	TRBV5-4	.	TRBD2	TRBJ2-6
CASSFGTTYEQYF	TGTGCCAGCAGCTTTGGGACTACTTACGAGCAGTACTTC	TRBV5-6	.	TRBD2	TRBJ2-7
CASSYSDRGGGYTF	TGTGCCAGCAGTTACTCGGACAGGGGGGGTGGCTACACCTTC	TRBV6-6	.	TRBD1	TRBJ1-2
CASSPGSGRAGGSYEQYF	TGTGCCAGCAGCCCTGGTAGCGGGAGGGCCGGGGGCTCCTACGAGCAGTACTTC	TRBV5-4	.	TRBD2	TRBJ2-7
CAISGAGNGHTF	TGTGCCATCAGTGGGGCAGGCAATGGCCACACCTTC	TRBV10-3	.	.	TRBJ1-2
CAWSLDRGSPDTQYF	TGTGCCTGGAGCCTGGACAGGGGAAGCCCCGATACGCAGTATTTT	TRBV30	.	TRBD1	TRBJ2-3
CASSLDFGGQGGGYGYTF	TGTGCCAGCAGCTTGGACTTCGGGGGACAGGGAGGGGGCTATGGCTACACCTTC	TRBV5-4	.	TRBD1	TRBJ1-2
CSVILASYEQYF	TGCAGCGTCATACTAGCCTCCTACGAGCAGTACTTC	TRBV29-1	.	.	TRBJ2-7
CASSLAASGANVLTF	TGTGCCAGCAGCTTGGCGGCTAGTGGGGCCAACGTCCTGACTTTC	TRBV5-1	.	.	TRBJ2-6
CASRADVAELNIQYF	TGCGCCAGCAGGGCAGACGTAGCGGAGTTGAACATTCAGTACTTC	TRBV5-1	.	.	TRBJ2-4
CASSEAAAREQFF	TGTGCCAGCAGTGAAGCGGCGGCGCGGGAGCAGTTCTTC	TRBV6-1	few	.	TRBJ2-1
CASSDGLAETQYF	TGTGCCAGCAGTGACGGGCTAGCGGAGACCCAGTACTTC	TRBV2	few	.	TRBJ2-5
CASRGGQGYGYTF	TGTGCCAGCAGGGGAGGGCAAGGCTATGGCTACACCTTC	TRBV6-5	.	.	TRBJ1-2
CASSIWFSSYNEQFF	TGTGCCAGTAGTATATGGTTTAGCTCCTACAATGAGCAGTTCTTC	TRBV19	.	.	TRBJ2-1
CASSLGGTGLSESLNYGYTF	TGTGCCAGCAGCTTGGGGGGGACAGGGCTCAGCGAGTCACTTAACTATGGCTACACCTTC	TRBV5-8	.	TRBD1	TRBJ1-2
CASSLVHVGDTSGNTIYF	TGCGCCAGCAGCTTGGTCCATGTGGGAGACACCTCTGGAAACACCATATATTTT	TRBV5-1	.	.	TRBJ1-3
CASSRTGSTDTQYF	TGTGCCAGCAGCCGGACAGGGAGCACAGATACGCAGTATTTT	TRBV7-6	.	TRBD1	TRBJ2-3
CASRWTGLTEAFF	TGTGCCAGCAGGTGGACAGGGCTCACTGAAGCTTTCTTT	TRBV11-2	.	TRBD1	TRBJ1-1
CASTILGYRDQPQHF	TGTGCCAGCACGATATTGGGGTACAGGGATCAGCCCCAGCATTTT	TRBV2	.	.	TRBJ1-5
CASSRAGTGSADTQYF	TGTGCCAGCAGTCGGGCCGGGACAGGGTCCGCAGATACGCAGTATTTT	TRBV27	few	TRBD1	TRBJ2-3
CASTPGLAGKETQYF	TGTGCCAGCACCCCAGGACTAGCGGGGAAAGAGACCCAGTACTTC	TRBV6-6	.	TRBD2	TRBJ2-5
CASSYSSRNYEQYF	TGTGCCAGCAGTTACTCGTCCCGTAACTACGAGCAGTACTTC	TRBV6-6	once	.	TRBJ2-7
CSVDQGNYGYTF	TGCAGCGTGGACCAGGGGAACTATGGCTACACCTTC	TRBV29-1	few	.	TRBJ1-2
CASKERQGGNQPQHF	TGTGCCAGCAAGGAAAGGCAGGGCGGAAATCAGCCCCAGCATTTT	TRBV6-1	.	.	TRBJ1-5
CASRTGNTEAFF	TGTGCCAGTAGGACGGGGAACACTGAAGCTTTCTTT	TRBV19	few	.	TRBJ1-1